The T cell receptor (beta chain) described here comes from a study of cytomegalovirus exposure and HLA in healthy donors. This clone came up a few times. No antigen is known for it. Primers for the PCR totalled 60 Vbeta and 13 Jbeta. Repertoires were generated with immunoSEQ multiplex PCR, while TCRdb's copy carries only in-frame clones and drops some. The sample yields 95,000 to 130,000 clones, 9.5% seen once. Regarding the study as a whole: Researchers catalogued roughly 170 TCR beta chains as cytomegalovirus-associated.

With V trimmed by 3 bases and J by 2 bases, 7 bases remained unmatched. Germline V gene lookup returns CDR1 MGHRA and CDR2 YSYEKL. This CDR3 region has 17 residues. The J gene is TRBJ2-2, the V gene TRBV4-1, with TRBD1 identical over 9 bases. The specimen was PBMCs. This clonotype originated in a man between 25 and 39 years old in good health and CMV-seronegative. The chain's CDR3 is CASSQMTGGINTGELFF. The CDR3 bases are TGCGCCAGCAGCCAGATGACAGGGGGTATCAACACCGGGGAGCTGTTTTTT.